This TCR beta chain was captured by sequencing in a study of CD8 T cells in Susac syndrome. TEMRA cells were FACS-enriched, while CD8+ and CD4+ T cells were negatively isolated. The germline V and J ends were trimmed by 4 bases and 7 bases, with 11 bases remaining between them. Germline CDR1 and CDR2: SQVTM and ANQGSEA. There are 12 residues in the CDR3. In its sample, this clonotype was seen once. Reverse transcription of about 0.5 to 1 ug RNA was carried out with random hexamers. The immunoSEQ assay covered 54 Vbeta and 13 Jbeta segments for CDR3. TCRdb re-called the immunoSEQ multiplex PCR reads with MiXCR, one entry per CDR3 protein. The data show approximately 160,000 distinct CDR3 sequences, just under 95% seen once.

The chain links TRBV29-1 to TRBJ1-5, with D hard to call. The clonotype comes from a human donor in good health. The sequenced sample was CD4+ T cells from PBMCs. The CDR3, as DNA: TGCAGCGTTGGTGAGGGAGAACAGCCCCAGCATTTT. Translation: CSVGEGEQPQHF.